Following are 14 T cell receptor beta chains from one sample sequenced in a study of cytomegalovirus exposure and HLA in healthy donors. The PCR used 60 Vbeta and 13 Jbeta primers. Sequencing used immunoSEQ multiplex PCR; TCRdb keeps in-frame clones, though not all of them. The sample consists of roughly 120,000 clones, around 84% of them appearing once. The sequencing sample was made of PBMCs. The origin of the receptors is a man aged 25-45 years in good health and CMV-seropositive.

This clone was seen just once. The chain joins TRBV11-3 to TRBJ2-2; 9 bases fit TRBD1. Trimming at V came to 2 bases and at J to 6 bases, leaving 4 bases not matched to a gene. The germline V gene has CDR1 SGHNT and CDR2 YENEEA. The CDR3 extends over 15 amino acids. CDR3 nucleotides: TGTGCCAGCAGCTTAAACAGGGGGCGACCCGGGGAGCTGTTTTTT. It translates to CASSLNRGRPGELFF.

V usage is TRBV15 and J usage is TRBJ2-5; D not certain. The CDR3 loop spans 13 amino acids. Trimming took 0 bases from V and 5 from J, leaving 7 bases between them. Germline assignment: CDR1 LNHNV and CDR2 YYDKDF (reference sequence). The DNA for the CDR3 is TGTGCCACCAGCAGAGATTCCGCGGAGACCCAGTACTTC. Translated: CATSRDSAETQYF.

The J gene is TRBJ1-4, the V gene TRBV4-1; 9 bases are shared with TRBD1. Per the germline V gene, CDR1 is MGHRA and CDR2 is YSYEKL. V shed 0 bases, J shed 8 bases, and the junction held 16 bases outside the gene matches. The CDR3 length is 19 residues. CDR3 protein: CASSQDRGQGGGLREKLFF. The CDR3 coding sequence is TGCGCCAGCAGCCAAGACAGGGGACAGGGAGGGGGTTTGAGGGAAAAACTGTTTTTT.

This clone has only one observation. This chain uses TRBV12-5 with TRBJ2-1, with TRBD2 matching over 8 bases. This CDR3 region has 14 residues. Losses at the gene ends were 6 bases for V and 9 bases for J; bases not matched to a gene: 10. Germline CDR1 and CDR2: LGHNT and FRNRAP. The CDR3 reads CASGSYLAGSEQFF. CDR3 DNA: TGTGCTAGTGGGTCTTACTTAGCGGGGTCTGAGCAGTTCTTC.

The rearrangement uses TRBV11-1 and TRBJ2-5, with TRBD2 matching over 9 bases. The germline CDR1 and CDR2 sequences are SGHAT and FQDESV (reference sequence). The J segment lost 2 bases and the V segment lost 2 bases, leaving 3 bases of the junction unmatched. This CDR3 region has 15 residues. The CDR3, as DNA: TGTGCCAGCAGCTTAACTAGCGGGCCTCAAGAGACCCAGTACTTC. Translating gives CASSLTSGPQETQYF. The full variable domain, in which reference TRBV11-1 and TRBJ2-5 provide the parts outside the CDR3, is EAEVAQSPRYKITEKSQAVAFWCDPISGHATLYWYRQILGQGPELLVQFQDESVVDDSQLPKDRFSAERLKGVDSTLKIQPAELGDSAMYLCASSLTSGPQETQYFGPGTRLLVL.

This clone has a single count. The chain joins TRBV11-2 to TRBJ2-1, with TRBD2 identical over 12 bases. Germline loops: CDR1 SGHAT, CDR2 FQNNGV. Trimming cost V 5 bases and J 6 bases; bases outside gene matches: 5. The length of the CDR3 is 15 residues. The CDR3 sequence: CASSVSSGRGNEQFF. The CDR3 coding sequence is TGTGCCAGCAGCGTATCTAGCGGGAGGGGCAATGAGCAGTTCTTC.

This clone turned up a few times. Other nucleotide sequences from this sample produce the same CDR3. CDR3 sequence: CASSPGGSYGYTF. CDR3 DNA: TGTGCCAGCTCACCCGGGGGGTCCTATGGCTACACCTTC. The chain employs TRBV18 and TRBJ1-2; a weak D match, TRBD1 (5 bases). V gave up 3 bases and J gave up 4 bases, with 9 bases separating them. CDR1 and CDR2 from the germline V gene are KGHSH and LQKENI. CDR3 length: 13 residues.

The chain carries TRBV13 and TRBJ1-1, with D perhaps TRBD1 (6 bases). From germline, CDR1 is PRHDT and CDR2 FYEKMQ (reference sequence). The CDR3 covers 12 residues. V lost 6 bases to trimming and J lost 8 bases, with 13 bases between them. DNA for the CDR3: TGTGCCAGCAGAGGTGCCGGGACAGAAGCTTTCTTT. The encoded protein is CASRGAGTEAFF.

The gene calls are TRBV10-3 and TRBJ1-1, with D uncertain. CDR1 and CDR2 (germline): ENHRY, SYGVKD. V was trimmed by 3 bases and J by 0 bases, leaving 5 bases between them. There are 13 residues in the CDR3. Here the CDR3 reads CAISDGVNTEAFF. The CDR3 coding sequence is TGTGCCATCAGTGACGGGGTGAACACTGAAGCTTTCTTT.

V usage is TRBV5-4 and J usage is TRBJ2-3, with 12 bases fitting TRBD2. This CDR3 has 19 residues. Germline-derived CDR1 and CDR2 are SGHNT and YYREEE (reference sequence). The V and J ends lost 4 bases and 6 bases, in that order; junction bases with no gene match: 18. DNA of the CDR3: TGTGCCAGCAGCACCAACGGAAAAAAACTAGCGGGGGGTATCGATACGCAGTATTTT. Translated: CASSTNGKKLAGGIDTQYF.

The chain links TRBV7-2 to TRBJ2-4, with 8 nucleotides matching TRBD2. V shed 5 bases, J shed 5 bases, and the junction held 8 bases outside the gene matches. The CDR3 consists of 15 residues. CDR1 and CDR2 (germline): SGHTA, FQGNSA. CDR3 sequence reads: CASSLISGNQNIQYF. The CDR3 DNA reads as TGTGCCAGCAGCCTCATTAGCGGGAACCAAAACATTCAGTACTTC.

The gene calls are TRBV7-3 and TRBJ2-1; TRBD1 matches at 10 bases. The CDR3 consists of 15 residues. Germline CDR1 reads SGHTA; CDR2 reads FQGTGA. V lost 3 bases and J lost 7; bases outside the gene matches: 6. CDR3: CASSLTGGLRNEQFF. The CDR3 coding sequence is TGTGCCAGCAGCTTGACAGGGGGCTTAAGAAATGAGCAGTTCTTC.

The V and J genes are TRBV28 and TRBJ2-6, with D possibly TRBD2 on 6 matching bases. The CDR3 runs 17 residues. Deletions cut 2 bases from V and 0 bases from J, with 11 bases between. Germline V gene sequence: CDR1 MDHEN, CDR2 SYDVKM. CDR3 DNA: TGTGCCAGCAGTTTAGCGGGGCTTAGCTCTGGGGCCAACGTCCTGACTTTC. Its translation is CASSLAGLSSGANVLTF.

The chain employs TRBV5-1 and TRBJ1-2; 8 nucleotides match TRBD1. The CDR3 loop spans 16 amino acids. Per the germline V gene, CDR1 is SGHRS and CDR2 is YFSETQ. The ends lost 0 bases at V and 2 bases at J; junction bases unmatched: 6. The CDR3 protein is CASSLAGGLRNYGYTF. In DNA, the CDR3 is TGCGCCAGCAGCTTGGCAGGGGGCTTACGGAACTATGGCTACACCTTC. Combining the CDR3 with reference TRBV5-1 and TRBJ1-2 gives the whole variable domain KAGVTQTPRYLIKTRGQQVTLSCSPISGHRSVSWYQQTPGQGLQFLFEYFSETQRNKGNFPGRFSGRQFSNSRSEMNVSTLELGDSALYLCASSLAGGLRNYGYTFGSGTRLTVV.